These 23 T cell receptor beta chains originate from one sample sequenced in a study of blood T cell repertoires in COVID-19. Repertoires were generated with immunoSEQ multiplex PCR, while TCRdb's copy carries only in-frame clones and drops some. This sample has under 90,000 clones, with over 80% found just once. The sequenced sample was peripheral blood. These receptor sequences come from a woman older than 75 with active or convalescent COVID-19.

The rearrangement joins TRBV9 to TRBJ2-7; 12 bases fit TRBD2. The germline gives CDR1 SGDLS, CDR2 YYNGEE. The CDR3 loop spans 16 amino acids. The trim removed 4 bases at V and 6 bases at J, leaving 11 bases unmatched. CDR3 sequence: CASSPSGTSGFLEQYF. DNA of the CDR3: TGTGCCAGCAGCCCTAGCGGGACTAGCGGGTTTCTCGAGCAGTACTTC.

The chain employs TRBV6-2 or TRBV6-3 and TRBJ1-2; TRBD1 is a possible D gene (5 bases). V dropped 2 bases and J dropped 4 bases, with 14 bases sitting between them. The CDR3 is made up of 15 amino acids. The germline CDR1 and CDR2 sequences are MNHEY and SVGEGT. CDR3 sequence: CASSYGASGGYGYTF. The DNA for the CDR3 is TGTGCCAGCAGTTACGGGGCCTCGGGGGGCTATGGCTACACCTTC.

The rearrangement joins TRBV5-1 to TRBJ2-7; 8 bases line up with TRBD2. Germline V gene lookup returns CDR1 SGHRS and CDR2 YFSETQ. Trimming removed 0 bases from V and 3 bases from J; junction bases left unmatched: 2. The CDR3 contains 14 residues. The CDR3 loop is CASSLDRGGYEQYF. The DNA for the CDR3 is TGCGCCAGCAGCTTGGACCGGGGGGGCTACGAGCAGTACTTC.

V gene TRBV5-5 combines with J gene TRBJ2-2; D remains ambiguous. CDR1 is SGHKS and CDR2 is YYEKEE in the germline V gene (reference sequence). The CDR3 length is 13 residues. Trimming removed 1 base at V and 4 bases at J, with 5 bases between. CDR3 protein: CASSLTSTGELFF. The CDR3, as DNA: TGTGCCAGCAGCTTGACCAGCACCGGGGAGCTGTTTTTT. Full variable domain (remainder filled in from reference TRBV5-5 and TRBJ2-2): DAGVTQSPTHLIKTRGQQVTLRCSPISGHKSVSWYQQVLGQGPQFIFQYYEKEERGRGNFPDRFSARQFPNYSSELNVNALLLGDSALYLCASSLTSTGELFFGEGSRLTVL.

The rearrangement links TRBV5-4 to TRBJ1-3; D remains ambiguous. V lost 4 bases, J lost 0 bases, and 20 bases lay in between. CDR1 and CDR2 from the germline V gene are SGHNT and YYREEE (reference sequence). CDR3 length: 18 amino acids. The CDR3 DNA reads TGTGCCAGCAGCGCCAGGTACTCAGTGGGCCGCTCTGGAAACACCATATATTTT. Translation gives CASSARYSVGRSGNTIYF.

The V gene is TRBV18, the J gene TRBJ1-2; the match to TRBD1 covers 7 bases. The germline gives CDR1 KGHSH, CDR2 LQKENI. The V segment lost 0 bases and the J segment 4 bases; nucleotides outside the gene matches: 8. This CDR3 is 16 amino acids long. The CDR3 DNA is TGTGCCAGCTCACCACCTTCCTCTCGGGACAGCTATGGCTACACCTTC. Translating it yields CASSPPSSRDSYGYTF.

This rearrangement joins TRBV6-2 or TRBV6-3 to TRBJ2-7; 8 bases agree with TRBD2. After removal of 0 bases from V and 5 bases from J, the junction contained 9 bases not matched to a gene. The CDR3 is 16 amino acids. Germline V gene lookup returns CDR1 MNHEY and CDR2 SVGEGT. The CDR3 reads CASSYSGLAGPDEQYF. CDR3 DNA sequence: TGTGCCAGCAGTTACTCGGGTTTAGCGGGGCCTGACGAGCAGTACTTC.

In its sample, this clone was seen a few times. This sequence joins TRBV28 and TRBJ1-1, with D unresolved. The CDR3 totals 14 residues. CDR1 and CDR2 from the germline V gene are MDHEN and SYDVKM. V lost 4 bases and J lost 4, with 13 bases in between. The CDR3 sequence: CASSWDLGGTEAFF. In DNA, the CDR3 is TGTGCCAGCAGTTGGGATTTGGGAGGCACTGAAGCTTTCTTT.

This clone was counted a single time. The genes are TRBV3-1 (or the pseudogene TRBV3-2) and TRBJ2-3, with 8 bases aligning to TRBD1. CDR1 is LGHDT, CDR2 YNNKEL, per germline (reference sequence). The CDR3 has 15 residues. Trimming removed 5 bases from V and 0 bases from J; junction bases left unmatched: 4. The CDR3 bases are TGTGCCAGCAGCGCCCGGGACAGGAGCACAGATACGCAGTATTTT. It specifies CASSARDRSTDTQYF.

The chain carries TRBV5-1 and TRBJ2-3; tentative D call: TRBD2 (5 bases). This CDR3 has 15 residues. Germline assignment: CDR1 SGHRS and CDR2 YFSETQ. V lost 4 bases and J lost 0, with 12 bases in between. The DNA of the CDR3 is TGCGCCAGCAGCGTCCGAGCGGTCAGCACAGATACGCAGTATTTT. Amino acid sequence: CASSVRAVSTDTQYF. Filled out from reference TRBV5-1 and TRBJ2-3, the complete variable domain reads KAGVTQTPRYLIKTRGQQVTLSCSPISGHRSVSWYQQTPGQGLQFLFEYFSETQRNKGNFPGRFSGRQFSNSRSEMNVSTLELGDSALYLCASSVRAVSTDTQYFGPGTRLTVL.

The chain joins TRBV5-1 to TRBJ1-3; possible D gene TRBD1, 5 bases. This CDR3 comprises 15 residues. CDR1 SGHRS and CDR2 YFSETQ come from the germline V gene. Trimming shortened V by 0 bases and J by 8 bases, and 15 bases separated the two germline ends. CDR3 region: CASSLEGRASDTIYF. The CDR3 region has the DNA TGCGCCAGCAGCTTGGAAGGCAGGGCCTCGGACACCATATATTTT.

V gene TRBV2 combines with J gene TRBJ1-2; D is possibly TRBD1 (5 bases). V was trimmed by 7 bases and J by 4 bases, leaving 13 bases between them. The CDR3 contains 13 residues. Per the germline V gene, CDR1 is SNHLY and CDR2 is FYNNEI. The DNA for the CDR3 is TGTGCCAGCACCGCGGACAAGCTCTATGGCTACACCTTC. Protein sequence: CASTADKLYGYTF. Full variable domain (rest looked up from reference TRBV2 and TRBJ1-2): EPEVTQTPSHQVTQMGQEVILRCVPISNHLYFYWYRQILGQKVEFLVSFYNNEISEKSEIFDDQFSVERPDGSNFTLKIRSTKLEDSAMYFCASTADKLYGYTFGSGTRLTVV.

The chain is built from TRBV24-1 and TRBJ2-7; 7 bases fit TRBD2. From germline, CDR1 is KGHDR and CDR2 SFDVKD. The trim removed 5 bases at V and 2 bases at J, leaving 17 bases unmatched. The CDR3 runs to 18 residues. The chain's CDR3 is CATSGNGVRASGPYEQYF. DNA for the CDR3: TGTGCCACCAGTGGCAATGGGGTCCGGGCTAGCGGACCCTACGAGCAGTACTTC.

The chain employs TRBV9 and TRBJ2-1, with 9 positions matching TRBD2. The V and J ends lost 4 bases and 6 bases, in that order; junction bases with no gene match: 26. This CDR3 has 21 amino acids. Germline CDR1 is SGDLS and CDR2 is YYNGEE. The CDR3: CASSPPLETSGSRAASNEQFF. CDR3 in DNA: TGTGCCAGCAGCCCCCCTCTGGAGACTAGCGGATCGAGGGCGGCTTCCAATGAGCAGTTCTTC.

The chain is built from TRBV5-1 and TRBJ2-5; TRBD2 matches at 9 bases. Germline CDR1 SGHRS, CDR2 YFSETQ. The CDR3 length is 16 residues. Unmatched junction bases numbered 15, after V lost 5 bases and J lost 7 bases. The chain's CDR3 is CASRTTSGWDSGTQYF. CDR3 nucleotides: TGCGCCAGCAGAACAACTAGCGGGTGGGACTCCGGGACCCAGTACTTC.

V usage is TRBV6-6 and J usage is TRBJ1-1, with a tentative D call TRBD1 (6 bases). The CDR3 loop spans 11 amino acids. Trimming shortened V by 4 bases and J by 10 bases, and 10 bases separated the two germline ends. CDR1 MNHNY and CDR2 SVGAGI come from the germline V gene (reference sequence). The CDR3 DNA is TGTGCCAGCAGTTTTACAGGGTTAGCTTTCTTT. Its protein product is CASSFTGLAFF.

This rearrangement joins TRBV5-1 to TRBJ2-7, with D perhaps matching TRBD1 (5 bases). The V end lost 2 bases, the J end lost 7 bases, and 10 bases lay between the germline ends. The CDR3 extends over 12 amino acids. Germline V gives CDR1 SGHRS, CDR2 YFSETQ. The CDR3 nucleotides read TGCGCCAGCAGCTTTTCAGGGCGTGAGCAGTACTTC. It yields the protein CASSFSGREQYF.

This chain links TRBV3-1 (or the pseudogene TRBV3-2) with TRBJ2-1; TRBD1 matches 7 bases. With V trimmed by 4 bases and J by 7 bases, 1 base remained unmatched. Germline CDR1 reads LGHDT; CDR2 reads YNNKEL (reference sequence). The length of the CDR3 is 12 residues. The CDR3 DNA reads as TGTGCCAGCAGCCTGACAGGGAATGAGCAGTTCTTC. Encoded protein: CASSLTGNEQFF.

The V gene is TRBV19, the J gene TRBJ2-2, with TRBD2 matching 10 bases. The CDR3 totals 18 residues. With V trimmed by 3 bases and J by 4 bases, 11 bases remained unmatched. Germline CDR1 is LNHDA and CDR2 is SQIVND (reference sequence). The CDR3 bases are TGTGCCAGTAGTATCCGGGCTAGCGGGGGCGGGGGCACCGGGGAGCTGTTTTTT. This gives the protein CASSIRASGGGGTGELFF. Supplemented by reference TRBV19 and TRBJ2-2, the full variable domain reads DGGITQSPKYLFRKEGQNVTLSCEQNLNHDAMYWYRQDPGQGLRLIYYSQIVNDFQKGDIAEGYSVSREKKESFPLTVTSAQKNPTAFYLCASSIRASGGGGTGELFFGEGSRLTVL.

The chain combines TRBV28 with TRBJ1-1, with a tentative D call TRBD1 (5 bases). This CDR3 contains 14 residues. CDR1 MDHEN and CDR2 SYDVKM come from the germline V gene. Trimming pared 7 bases from V and 1 base from J, leaving 13 bases between. CDR3 loop: CASTRALENTEAFF. As DNA, the CDR3 is TGTGCCAGCACCAGGGCCCTCGAGAACACTGAAGCTTTCTTT.

The J gene is TRBJ1-1, the V gene TRBV30; the match to TRBD1 covers 8 bases. The CDR3 sequence is 13 residues long. The V gene end was trimmed by 5 bases and the J gene end by 4 bases; junction bases not matched to a gene: 6. From germline, CDR1 is GTSNPN and CDR2 SVGIG (reference sequence). CDR3 residues: CAWGVQGGTEAFF. The CDR3 region has the DNA TGTGCCTGGGGGGTACAGGGGGGCACTGAAGCTTTCTTT.

CDR3 residues: CSVVSGGIDTQYF. The CDR3 coding sequence is TGCAGCGTTGTTAGCGGGGGTATCGATACGCAGTATTTT. The chain combines TRBV29-1 with TRBJ2-3; TRBD2 agrees at 9 bases. Germline V gene data show CDR1 as SQVTM and CDR2 as ANQGSEA. This CDR3 spans 13 amino acids. Losses at the gene ends were 4 bases for V and 6 bases for J; bases not matched to a gene: 5.

The rearrangement uses TRBV15 and TRBJ1-4; D uncertain. The CDR3 runs to 15 residues. The V end lost 1 base, the J end lost 4 bases, and 10 bases lay between the germline ends. CDR1 LNHNV and CDR2 YYDKDF come from the germline V gene (reference sequence). The CDR3: CATSRAKQSNEKLFF. DNA for the CDR3: TGTGCCACCAGCAGAGCTAAACAGAGTAATGAAAAACTGTTTTTT. Filled out from reference TRBV15 and TRBJ1-4, the complete variable domain reads DAMVIQNPRYQVTQFGKPVTLSCSQTLNHNVMYWYQQKSSQAPKLLFHYYDKDFNNEADTPDNFQSRRPNTSFCFLDIRSPGLGDTAMYLCATSRAKQSNEKLFFGSGTQLSVL.